The 13 T cell receptor beta chains given below trace back to one sample, sequenced in a study of T cells in Graves' hyperthyroidism and ophthalmopathy. TCR beta CDR3 regions were amplified from RNA transcripts. The study used the HTBI primer set for a first-round RT-PCR of the TCR CDR3. MiXCR was run by TCRdb on the multiplex PCR reads, yielding one entry per CDR3 protein. Counted here are approximately 500,000 distinct CDR3 sequences, around 46% occurring once; the ten biggest clones make up about 8.3%. The sequenced material came from peripheral blood or thyroid tissue (not recorded which). The receptors were sampled from a woman between 18 and 29 years old with Graves' hyperthyroidism.

This clonotype was counted a few times. The chain combines TRBV2 with TRBJ2-3; perhaps TRBD2 as D (5 bases). Germline V gives CDR1 SNHLY, CDR2 FYNNEI. V gave up 4 bases and J gave up 0 bases, with 8 bases separating them. The CDR3 consists of 14 residues. CDR3 sequence reads: CASSAAESTDTQYF. The CDR3 DNA reads as TGTGCCAGCAGTGCAGCGGAGAGCACAGATACGCAGTATTTT.

This clonotype was observed a handful of times. This chain joins TRBV7-9 and TRBJ2-1; 10 bases are a match to TRBD2. V shed 5 bases and J 1 base; nucleotides not matched to a gene: 8. The CDR3 loop spans 17 amino acids. CDR1 is SEHNR, CDR2 FQNEAQ, per germline (reference sequence). This CDR3 is CASSQTLAGLSYNEQFF. DNA for the CDR3: TGTGCCAGCAGCCAAACACTAGCGGGGCTATCCTACAATGAGCAGTTCTTC. Variable domain in full (rest from reference TRBV7-9 and TRBJ2-1): DTGVSQNPRHKITKRGQNVTFRCDPISEHNRLYWYRQTLGQGPEFLTYFQNEAQLEKSRLLSDRFSAERPKGSFSTLEIQRTEQGDSAMYLCASSQTLAGLSYNEQFFGPGTRLTVL.

This clonotype was picked up a small number of times. This chain joins TRBV2 and TRBJ2-7; 9 nucleotides align to TRBD1. The V and J ends lost 7 bases and 2 bases, in that order; junction bases with no gene match: 3. The CDR3 length is 13 residues. Germline lookup yields CDR1 SNHLY and CDR2 FYNNEI. CDR3 coding DNA: TGTGCCAGCATGGGACAGGGTACCTACGAGCAGTACTTC. It encodes CASMGQGTYEQYF.

This clonotype occurred a few times. The V gene is TRBV30, the J gene TRBJ2-7; the D gene is possibly TRBD2 (7 bases). The CDR3 consists of 13 residues. Germline CDR1 is GTSNPN and CDR2 is SVGIG (reference sequence). The CDR3 spells CARGGGRPYEQYF. The DNA of the CDR3 is TGTGCACGGGGAGGGGGGCGTCCCTACGAGCAGTACTTC.

The chain couples TRBV20-1 to TRBJ2-3; possible D gene TRBD2, 6 bases. The length of the CDR3 is 15 residues. The germline CDR1 and CDR2 sequences are DFQATT and SNEGSKA (reference sequence). Trimming shortened V by 4 bases and J by 0 bases, and 14 bases separated the two germline ends. This chain's CDR3 is CSATVTRESTDTQYF. The CDR3 DNA follows: TGCAGTGCTACCGTGACTAGGGAAAGCACAGATACGCAGTATTTT.

V and J are TRBV7-9 and TRBJ2-3; perhaps TRBD2 as D (6 bases). The CDR3 covers 15 residues. Trimming stripped 6 bases from V and 0 bases from J, with 13 bases between. Per the germline V gene, CDR1 is SEHNR and CDR2 is FQNEAQ (reference sequence). CDR3 in DNA: TGTGCCAGCAGGGGGAGCGGGCTAAGCACAGATACGCAGTATTTT. It translates to CASRGSGLSTDTQYF.

This clonotype showed up just once. The chain carries TRBV29-1 and TRBJ2-7; D possibly uses TRBD1 or TRBD2 (6 bases each). This CDR3 region has 14 residues. V gave up 1 base and J gave up 1 base, with 11 bases separating them. Germline-derived CDR1 and CDR2 are SQVTM and ANQGSEA. CDR3 protein: CSVEVPGASYEQYF. As DNA, the CDR3 is TGCAGCGTTGAAGTCCCGGGGGCGTCCTACGAGCAGTACTTC.

This clonotype was recorded a few times. The J gene is TRBJ2-1, the V gene TRBV5-4; no reliable D call. Germline lookup yields CDR1 SGHNT and CDR2 YYREEE (reference sequence). Between the trimmed V and J ends, which lost 5 bases and 2 bases, there was a span of 17 bases. The CDR3 runs 16 residues. The CDR3 region has the DNA TGTGCCAGCAGTTTCTTAGGTTCGGTCACCTACAATGAGCAGTTCTTC. It specifies CASSFLGSVTYNEQFF.

The chain employs TRBV15 and TRBJ1-5, with 10 bases lining up with TRBD1. The CDR3 sequence is 16 residues long. With V trimmed by 4 bases and J by 3 bases, 6 bases remained unmatched. CDR1 is LNHNV and CDR2 is YYDKDF in the germline V gene (reference sequence). The CDR3 sequence is CATSIGDRGNNQPQHF. CDR3 in DNA: TGTGCCACCAGCATCGGGGACAGGGGTAACAATCAGCCCCAGCATTTT.

This chain links TRBV18 with TRBJ2-7; 8 positions agree with TRBD1. Unmatched junction bases numbered 10, after V lost 3 bases and J lost 6 bases. Germline V gene lookup returns CDR1 KGHSH and CDR2 LQKENI. CDR3 length: 15 amino acids. The CDR3 region is CASSPVRGRGTEQYF. The CDR3 DNA reads TGTGCCAGCTCACCCGTCAGGGGGCGCGGTACCGAGCAGTACTTC.

The chain recombines TRBV5-6 with TRBJ2-7; D gene unclear. Germline loops: CDR1 SGHDT, CDR2 YYEEEE. The CDR3 runs to 16 residues. Trimming pared 4 bases from V and 0 bases from J, leaving 17 bases between. CDR3 DNA: TGTGCCAGCAGCCGAACCACCACCTTCATCTCCTACGAGCAGTACTTC. Protein: CASSRTTTFISYEQYF.

The chain employs TRBV12-3 or TRBV12-4 and TRBJ2-7, with D possibly matching TRBD2 (6 bases). Trimming left V 3 bases short and J 3 bases short, with 24 bases between. This CDR3 has 18 residues. The CDR3 nucleotides are TGTGCCAGCAGTTTTACGGGGACCAAGAGGACTACAGTCTACGAGCAGTACTTC. This codes for CASSFTGTKRTTVYEQYF.

This rearrangement joins TRBV13 to TRBJ2-6; no clear D gene. CDR1 is PRHDT and CDR2 is FYEKMQ in the germline V gene (reference sequence). The CDR3 spans 14 residues. V lost 6 bases and J lost 4, with 10 bases in between. The CDR3 DNA sequence: TGTGCCAGCAGATCTACGGCCGGGGCCAACGTCCTGACTTTC. Translating gives CASRSTAGANVLTF.